This record concerns one T cell receptor beta chain sequence. Its antigen is not identified. Generated by immunoSEQ multiplex PCR, the TCRdb table keeps only in-frame clones and is missing some. The data show around 2,000,000 clones, roughly 91% seen once. This sample was included in a study of shared clonotypes between healthy human individuals. Naive-designated CD8 cells lacked CD45RO, were positively enriched for CCR7, and omitted terminally differentiated effector memory CD45RA+ cells. Donors comprised only Caucasian adults living in Nashville, Tennessee. Study-wide results and caveats: About 5% of naive CD4 clonotypes were shared across several donors.

The V gene's germline CDR1 is SGHDT and CDR2 YYEEEE. V dropped 0 bases and J dropped 5 bases, with 15 bases sitting between them. The CDR3 runs 15 residues. The rearrangement links TRBV5-6 to TRBJ2-7; maybe TRBD1 (6 bases). This receptor was obtained from a man between 18 and 35 years old in good health. Some clones in this sample may be carry-over from other donors' samples. Source material: naive CD8+ T cells from PBMCs. The CDR3 coding sequence is TGTGCCAGCAGCTTGGCCGGGACATTAATCGACGAGCAGTACTTC. It translates to CASSLAGTLIDEQYF.